This note documents a single T cell receptor beta chain sequence. The sample is drawn from a study of shared clonotypes between healthy human individuals. The study ran the assay at deep level. For each subset, genomic DNA was distributed in equal portions over several immunoSEQ plates. Assay: immunoSEQ multiplex PCR; the TCRdb copy retains only in-frame clones and omits some. The data contain 500,000 to 650,000 clones, about 80% of them singletons. The germline CDR1 and CDR2 sequences are LNHDA and SQIVND (reference sequence). Trimming took 6 bases from V and 1 from J; bases not matched to a gene: 7. The CDR3 is made up of 17 amino acids.

This TCR derives from a middle-aged woman in good health. Some clones in this sample may be carry-over from other donors' samples. This rearrangement joins TRBV19 to TRBJ2-2; 11 positions agree with TRBD1. Sequenced: PBMCs. The CDR3 DNA is TGTGCCAGTAGGAGGGGACAGGGGGTCAAGAACACCGGGGAGCTGTTTTTT. Residues: CASRRGQGVKNTGELFF.